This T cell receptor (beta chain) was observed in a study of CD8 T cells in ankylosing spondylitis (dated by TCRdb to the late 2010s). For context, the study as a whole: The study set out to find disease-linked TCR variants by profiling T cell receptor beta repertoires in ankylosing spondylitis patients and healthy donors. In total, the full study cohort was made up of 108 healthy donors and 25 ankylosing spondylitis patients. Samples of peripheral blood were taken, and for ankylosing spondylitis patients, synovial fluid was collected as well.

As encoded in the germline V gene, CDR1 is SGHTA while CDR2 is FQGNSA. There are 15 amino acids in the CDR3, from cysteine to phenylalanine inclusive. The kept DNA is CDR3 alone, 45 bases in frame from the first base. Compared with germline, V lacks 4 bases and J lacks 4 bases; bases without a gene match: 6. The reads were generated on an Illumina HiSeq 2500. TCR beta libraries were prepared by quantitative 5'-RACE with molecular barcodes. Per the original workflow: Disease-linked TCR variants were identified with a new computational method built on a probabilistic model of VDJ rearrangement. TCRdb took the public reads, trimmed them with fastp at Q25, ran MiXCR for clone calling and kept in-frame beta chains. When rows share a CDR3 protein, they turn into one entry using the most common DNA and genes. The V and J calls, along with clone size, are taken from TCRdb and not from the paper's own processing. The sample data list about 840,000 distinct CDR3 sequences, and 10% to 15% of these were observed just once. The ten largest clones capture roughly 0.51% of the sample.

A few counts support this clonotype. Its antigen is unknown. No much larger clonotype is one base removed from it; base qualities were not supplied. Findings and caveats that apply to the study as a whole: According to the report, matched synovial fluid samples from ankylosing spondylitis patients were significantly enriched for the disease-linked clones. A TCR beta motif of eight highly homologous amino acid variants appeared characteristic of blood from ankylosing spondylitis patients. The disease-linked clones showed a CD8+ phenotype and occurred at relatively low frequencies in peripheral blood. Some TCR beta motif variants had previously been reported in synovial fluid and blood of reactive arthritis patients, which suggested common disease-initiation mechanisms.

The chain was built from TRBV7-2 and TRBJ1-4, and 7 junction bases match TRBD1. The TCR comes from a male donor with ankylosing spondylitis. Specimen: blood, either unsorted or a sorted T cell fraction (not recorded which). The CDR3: CASSSQGSLNEKLFF. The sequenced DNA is TGTGCCAGCAGCTCACAGGGGTCGCTTAATGAAAAACTGTTTTTT.